What follows is one T cell receptor beta chain and its context. Its binding antigen is unknown. No quality values exist for individual bases; no much larger clone is one base distant. Germline trimming amounts to 1 base on V and 4 bases on J, with 16 as the count of junction bases outside the gene matches. From the cysteine up to the phenylalanine, the CDR3 has a length of 19 residues. Only CDR3 DNA remains: 57 bases, in frame from the first base. CDR1 is given as MGHRA and CDR2 as YSYEKL, both from the germline V gene. These data belong to a study of CD8+CD57+ T cells in acquired aplastic anemia (dated by TCRdb to the late 2010s). Study-level background: A mean of 3.2 ug of DNA, ranging from about 0.2 to 27.4 ug, was extracted from sorted CD4+ and CD8+ cells. CD8+CD57+ expansion was defined as frequency above the mean frequency observed in healthy subjects.

Here is what the overall study found, with its caveats: Roughly 30 CD8+ CDR3 sequences were shared between patients and controls but appeared highly expressed in patients and within their immunodominant clones. CD8+ Simpson's diversity did not differ significantly between patients and healthy controls (P=0.060).

The patients picked for sequencing were ones in whom flow cytometry had shown an expansion of CD8+CD57+ cells. Every patient had severe acquired aplastic anemia, diagnosed using the International Study of Aplastic Anemia and Agranulocytosis and Camitta criteria. Patients had received no therapy at the time of blood sampling. In the study, sorted CD4+ and CD8+ blood T cells from patients with severe aplastic anemia and from healthy subjects underwent deep sequencing of TCR repertoires. In the USA, patient enrollment took place under clinicaltrials.gov protocols 00001620, 01623167, 00001397, 00071045, 00081523 and 00961064. Ficoll-Paque density gradient centrifugation was used to isolate peripheral blood mononuclear cells. Before DNA was extracted, CD4+ and CD8+ T cells were sorted using either FACS or magnetic beads. Profiling of TCR beta VDJ combinations and CDR3 sequences used genomic DNA as the template. An Illumina HiSeq 2000 was the platform used for TCR repertoire sequencing. The study's own analysis went as follows. TRBV/TRBJ rearrangement plots, CDR3 size and DJ length profiles, and Simpson's diversity index were used to assess repertoires. Whichever DNA sequence was most abundant in the deep sequencing data was defined as the immunodominant clone. CDR3 amino acid sequences were checked for sharing between subjects and were compared against published repertoires and the VDJdb database. The public reads were run again by TCRdb, first through fastp at Q25 and then through MiXCR, and only productive beta chains were kept. All rows with the same CDR3 protein become a single entry with the most common DNA and genes. V and J calls and clone size were set by TCRdb, not the authors. The sample yields under 200,000 distinct CDR3 sequences; around 75% were counted once. The top ten hold around 45% of the sample.

The sample comprised sorted CD4+, CD8+, or CD8+CD57+ T cells (not recorded which) from PBMCs. The source of this sequence is a human donor with aplastic anemia. The sequence joins TRBV4-1 to TRBJ2-7, with 10 central nucleotides matching TRBD2. DNA sequence: TGCGCCAGCAGCCAAGGTGGACTAGCGGAGTACTCCTCGGCTTACGAGCAGTACTTC. It translates to CASSQGGLAEYSSAYEQYF.